This T cell receptor beta chain was identified in a study of cytomegalovirus exposure and HLA in healthy donors. Study-wide findings and caveats: With high specificity and sensitivity, the classifier reportedly diagnosed cytomegalovirus status. A few CMV-associated chains were confirmed in vitro to be specific for CMV antigens.

Germline CDR1 SGHNT, CDR2 YYREEE (reference sequence). J lost 5 bases, V lost 6 bases, and 11 bases had no gene match. The CDR3 spans 15 residues. A note on this clone: No antigen is known for it.

This table comes from immunoSEQ multiplex PCR, and its TCRdb copy is limited to in-frame clones, with some not included. This sample has about 330,000 clones; around 90% occur once, and the top ten carry roughly 1.2%. The material sequenced was PBMCs. The receptor comes from a woman aged 25 to 39 in good health and CMV-seropositive. The chain carries TRBV5-4 and TRBJ2-5; TRBD1 matches at 9 bases. The CDR3 DNA reads TGTGCCAGCACGAGCTACAGGGGGCTCCGCGAGACCCAGTACTTC. Amino acid sequence: CASTSYRGLRETQYF.